A single sample gave rise to the 19 T cell receptor beta chains below, sequenced in a study of T cells in Graves' hyperthyroidism and ophthalmopathy (dated by TCRdb to between 2018 and 2021). The library was built by means of multiplex PCR. Instrument on record: Illumina HiSeq 2000. The TCR beta CDR3 regions were amplified from RNA transcripts. The first round of RT-PCR for the TCR CDR3 was performed with the HTBI primer set and the Qiagen OneStep RT-PCR kit. Using fastp at Q25 and MiXCR, TCRdb reprocessed the public reads and kept productive beta chains. Each CDR3 protein appears once, grouped with its most common genes and DNA. Within this sample are more than 100,000 distinct CDR3 sequences, with around 50% of them counted one time only. The ten top clones hold about a quarter of the sample. The sequencing sample was made of blood. The receptors originated from a man aged 35 to 55 with Graves' hyperthyroidism.

A word on this clonotype: This sequence may be a read error, since a much larger clone differs from it by one base. V is TRBV7-9 and J is TRBJ1-1; perhaps TRBD1 as D (6 bases). Trimming shortened V by 5 bases and J by 3 bases, and 19 bases separated the two germline ends. The CDR3 consists of 16 residues. Germline CDR1 reads SEHNR; CDR2 reads FQNEAQ (reference sequence). As DNA, the CDR3 is TGTGCCAGCAGCCTAGGGGGAGGGGGGGGGGACACTGAAGCTTTCTTT. Protein sequence: CASSLGGGGGDTEAFF.

This clonotype is categorized as medium-sized (0.01 to 0.1%). The chain links TRBV24-1 to TRBJ1-2; D gene uncertain. Trimming stripped 5 bases from V and 2 bases from J, with 8 bases between. Germline CDR1 reads KGHDR; CDR2 reads SFDVKD. The CDR3 sequence is 13 residues long. The CDR3 DNA reads TGTGCCACCAGTGCCGCCAAAAACTATGGCTACACCTTC. Its translation: CATSAAKNYGYTF.

There are many counts of this clonotype. The V call is TRBV20-1, the J call TRBJ2-5, with 11 bases fitting TRBD2. In germline, CDR1 is DFQATT, CDR2 SNEGSKA (reference sequence). After removal of 0 bases from V and 4 bases from J, the junction contained 7 bases not matched to a gene. This CDR3 is built from 16 residues. DNA of the CDR3: TGCAGTGCTAGAGATAGACTAGCGGGAAGGCGAGAGACCCAGTACTTC. This translates into CSARDRLAGRRETQYF.

This clonotype has only a few counts. The genes are TRBV15 and TRBJ1-4; D possibly corresponds to TRBD1 (6 bases). The V end lost 0 bases, the J end lost 7 bases, and 18 bases lay between the germline ends. The CDR3 is 17 amino acids. The germline V gene has CDR1 LNHNV and CDR2 YYDKDF (reference sequence). The CDR3 loop reads CATSRDRSSGGFEKLFF. As DNA, the CDR3 is TGTGCCACCAGCAGAGATCGGAGCTCTGGGGGCTTTGAAAAACTGTTTTTT. Complete variable domain (other parts from reference TRBV15 and TRBJ1-4): DAMVIQNPRYQVTQFGKPVTLSCSQTLNHNVMYWYQQKSSQAPKLLFHYYDKDFNNEADTPDNFQSRRPNTSFCFLDIRSPGLGDTAMYLCATSRDRSSGGFEKLFFGSGTQLSVL.

This clonotype was detected ten times or more. This chain uses TRBV5-8 with TRBJ2-1; D remains unclear. The CDR3 has 12 residues. Germline CDR1 SGHTS, CDR2 YDEGEE. V lost 1 base to trimming and J lost 9 bases, with 8 bases between them. CDR3 sequence (DNA): TGTGCCAGCAGCTTGCTGGCCCGTGAGCAGTTCTTC. It encodes CASSLLAREQFF.

Many counts were recorded for this clonotype. V usage is TRBV7-9 and J usage is TRBJ2-1; either TRBD1 or TRBD2 may fit D (5 bases each). V lost 4 bases, J lost 11 bases, and 12 bases lay in between. The CDR3 length is 12 residues. Germline CDR1 reads SEHNR; CDR2 reads FQNEAQ (reference sequence). Here the CDR3 DNA reads TGTGCCAGCAGCTCTCGTTGGGGACAGCAGTTCTTC. It specifies CASSSRWGQQFF. The full variable domain, in which reference TRBV7-9 and TRBJ2-1 provide the parts outside the CDR3, is DTGVSQNPRHKITKRGQNVTFRCDPISEHNRLYWYRQTLGQGPEFLTYFQNEAQLEKSRLLSDRFSAERPKGSFSTLEIQRTEQGDSAMYLCASSSRWGQQFFGPGTRLTVL.

This clonotype was seen just once. V and J are TRBV11-2 and TRBJ1-2; TRBD1 is a possible D gene (5 bases). The CDR3 runs 14 residues. In germline, CDR1 is SGHAT, CDR2 FQNNGV. V shed 7 bases and J shed 8 bases, with 20 bases lying between them. CDR3 protein: CASTEAGRGAGYTF. In nucleotides, the CDR3 is TGTGCCAGCACCGAGGCAGGACGGGGCGCCGGCTACACCTTC.

The chain recombines TRBV7-2 with TRBJ2-2; 9 bases are a match to TRBD2. Germline V gene lookup returns CDR1 SGHTA and CDR2 FQGNSA. The CDR3 has 15 amino acids. The V gene end was trimmed by 5 bases and the J gene end by 4 bases; junction bases not matched to a gene: 5. The CDR3 loop is CASSLPTSGTGELFF. The DNA for the CDR3 is TGTGCCAGCAGCCTACCGACTAGCGGCACCGGGGAGCTGTTTTTT.

A word on this clonotype: The conserved phenylalanine or tryptophan normally closing the CDR3 is absent here, so this likely arose from a read error. This chain connects TRBV7-8 to TRBJ2-4; the match to TRBD1 covers 10 bases. This CDR3 is built from 15 residues. CDR1 is SGHVS, CDR2 FQNEAQ, per germline. V shed 5 bases, J shed 9 bases, and the junction held 10 bases outside the gene matches. The CDR3 is CASSAGDRGQSIQYL. CDR3 in DNA: TGTGCCAGCAGCGCGGGGGACAGGGGTCAGAGCATTCAGTACCTC.

This clonotype was seen at least ten times. The chain recombines TRBV9 with TRBJ2-3; D is perhaps TRBD1 (6 bases). Trimming left V 4 bases short and J 8 bases short, with 17 bases between. CDR1 is SGDLS and CDR2 is YYNGEE in the germline V gene. This CDR3 region has 14 residues. The CDR3 DNA reads as TGTGCCAGCAGCCCCACAGGGTTTTGGGGTACGCAGTATTTT. This gives the protein CASSPTGFWGTQYF.

This clonotype appeared a few times. The chain employs TRBV28 and TRBJ2-6; TRBD2 aligns across 8 bases. Trimming cost V 8 bases and J 2 bases; bases outside gene matches: 2. This CDR3 is built from 14 residues. Per the germline V gene, CDR1 is MDHEN and CDR2 is SYDVKM. The CDR3 coding sequence is TGTGCCAGCGGCGGGGGGCCTGGGGCCAACGTCCTGACTTTC. Translation: CASGGGPGANVLTF.

This clonotype is a singleton in its sample. The chain uses TRBV7-9 and TRBJ1-5; D ambiguous. Germline CDR1 is SEHNR and CDR2 is FQNEAQ (reference sequence). The CDR3 extends over 13 amino acids. V gave up 6 bases and J gave up 5 bases, with 11 bases separating them. The CDR3 reads CASSSGSDQPQHF. The CDR3, as DNA: TGTGCCAGCAGTTCCGGTTCGGATCAGCCCCAGCATTTT.

The chain is built from TRBV10-1 and TRBJ2-1; TRBD2 is a possible D gene (5 bases). The CDR3 spans 12 residues. The germline CDR1 and CDR2 sequences are WNHNN and SYGVQD (reference sequence). Trimming took 7 bases from V and 7 from J, leaving 11 bases between them. Here the CDR3 DNA reads TGCGCCAGCACCTGGACTGGTAATGAGCAGTTCTTC. It codes for CASTWTGNEQFF.

Many counts were recorded for this clonotype. The V gene is TRBV11-3, the J gene TRBJ2-7, with D unclear. Trimming cost V 2 bases and J 0 bases, with 14 bases left between them. The CDR3 length is 16 residues. The V gene's germline CDR1 is SGHNT and CDR2 YENEEA. The chain's CDR3 is CASSLTDRVVSYEQYF. The CDR3 DNA reads as TGTGCCAGCAGCTTAACCGACCGAGTAGTCTCCTACGAGCAGTACTTC.

The gene calls are TRBV20-1 and TRBJ1-1; 9 nucleotides line up with TRBD1. The CDR3 is 15 amino acids. The V and J ends lost 1 base and 5 bases, in that order; junction bases with no gene match: 8. Germline loops: CDR1 DFQATT, CDR2 SNEGSKA (reference sequence). The CDR3 bases are TGCAGTGCTAGAGTTGGGACAGGGTTGGGGACTGAAGCTTTCTTT. Protein product: CSARVGTGLGTEAFF.

This clonotype was detected ten times or more. The V call is TRBV12-3 or TRBV12-4, the J call TRBJ1-4; TRBD1 is a possible D gene (6 bases). The CDR3 runs 14 residues. V was clipped by 5 bases and J by 8 bases, with 15 bases between them. Here the CDR3 reads CASSPRQGGEKLFF. The CDR3 bases are TGTGCCAGCAGTCCTCGACAAGGGGGGGAAAAACTGTTTTTT.

Comment on this clonotype: Lacking the conserved final phenylalanine or tryptophan, this CDR3 likely reflects a read error. It is unclear where the CDR3 begins or ends on the DNA, so no DNA is shown, and the CDR3 is as TCRdb lists it. The chain uses TRBV2 and TRBJ1-1; TRBD1 was called by the table and not checked on the DNA. Germline CDR1 is SNHLY and CDR2 is FYNNEI. The CDR3 is 14 amino acids long, termini counted. CDR3 in amino acids: CASSYRDLGTEAFL.

Comment on this clonotype: Sequence at one end of the junction differs from germline and may be a read error. The chain combines TRBV5-1 with TRBJ2-5; TRBD1 might be the D (5 bases). CDR3 length: 12 residues. CDR1 and CDR2 from the germline V gene are SGHRS and YFSETQ. The CDR3 bases are TGCGCCAGTACCATAGGGGCTGGGGCCCAGTACTTT. Translating gives CASTIGAGAQYF.

This clonotype appeared many times. The chain recombines TRBV2 with TRBJ1-2; TRBD1 agrees at 7 bases. The germline CDR1 and CDR2 sequences are SNHLY and FYNNEI. The CDR3 is 14 amino acids. The V gene end was trimmed by 6 bases and the J gene end by 6 bases; junction bases not matched to a gene: 10. The CDR3 DNA follows: TGTGCCAGCAGGGGGACAGACCTTGGGGATGGCTACACCTTC. Translated: CASRGTDLGDGYTF.